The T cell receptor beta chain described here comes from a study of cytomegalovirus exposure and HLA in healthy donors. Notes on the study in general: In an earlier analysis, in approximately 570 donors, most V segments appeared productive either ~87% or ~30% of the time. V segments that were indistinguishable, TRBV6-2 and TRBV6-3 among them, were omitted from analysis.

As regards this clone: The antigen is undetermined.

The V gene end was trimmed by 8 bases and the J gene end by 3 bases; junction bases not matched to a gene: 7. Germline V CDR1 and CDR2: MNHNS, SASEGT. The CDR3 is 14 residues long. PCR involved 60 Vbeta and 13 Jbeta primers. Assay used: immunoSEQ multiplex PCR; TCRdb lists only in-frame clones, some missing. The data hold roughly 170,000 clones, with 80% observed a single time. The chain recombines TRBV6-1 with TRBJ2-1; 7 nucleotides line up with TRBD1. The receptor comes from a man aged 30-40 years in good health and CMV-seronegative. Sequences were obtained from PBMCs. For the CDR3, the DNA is TGTGCCAGCCTGCCGGGACAGAGCTACAATGAGCAGTTCTTC. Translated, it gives CASLPGQSYNEQFF.